This TCR beta chain is from a study of blood T cell repertoires in COVID-19. Study as a whole: The analysed material was cDNA or gDNA that came from T cells, B-cell-depleted T cells, or PBMCs.

In germline, CDR1 is SGHNT, CDR2 YYREEE (reference sequence). The CDR3 sequence is 14 residues long. The junction had 8 bases not matched to a gene; V was cut back by 5 bases and J by 6 bases. Produced via immunoSEQ multiplex PCR; TCRdb's table is partial and in-frame only. The repertoire has about 55,000 clones, roughly four fifths of them found once; the top ten carry approximately 10%. Those enrolled in Seattle joined during active infection and were followed longitudinally afterward. The count of this clone is one. The chain carries TRBV5-4 and TRBJ2-1, with 7 positions matching TRBD2. This sequence originates from an elderly man with COVID-19, enrolled during active disease. Sequenced sample: peripheral blood. CDR3 sequence: CASSAGRAPNEQFF. Written as DNA, the CDR3 is TGTGCCAGCAGTGCGGGGAGGGCCCCCAATGAGCAGTTCTTC.